The 9 T cell receptor beta chains below were found in one sample sequenced in a study of T cell repertoires in cytomegalovirus infection. MiXCR, run by TCRdb on the reads, gives a single entry per CDR3 protein. The sample shows about 230,000 distinct CDR3 sequences, about 20% of them seen only once. The sequenced material came from CD8+ T cells from PBMCs. All receptors come from a human donor in good health (CMV status not recorded). Some clones in this sample may be carry-over from other donors' samples.

The chain is built from TRBV30 and TRBJ2-7; 8 bases map to TRBD1. With 2 bases clipped from V and 5 bases from J, the junction kept 11 bases outside the gene matches. CDR3 length: 15 amino acids. CDR1 and CDR2 from the germline V gene are GTSNPN and SVGIG (reference sequence). In nucleotides, the CDR3 is TGTGCCTGGAGTCTTGACAGGGGCCCTCCTAACGAGCAGTACTTC. Protein product: CAWSLDRGPPNEQYF.

This clonotype was detected only a few times. The chain has TRBV6-4 and TRBJ2-3; no clear D. Germline assignment: CDR1 MRHNA and CDR2 SNTAGT. V shed 2 bases and J shed 3 bases, with 6 bases lying between them. The CDR3 loop spans 13 amino acids. This chain's CDR3 is CASSDGTTDTQYF. DNA for the CDR3: TGTGCCAGCAGTGACGGTACAACAGATACGCAGTATTTT.

This clonotype was observed at least ten times. The chain couples TRBV7-8 to TRBJ1-6, with D maybe TRBD1 (6 bases). The CDR3 is 16 residues long. Looked up from germline, CDR1 is SGHVS and CDR2 is FQNEAQ. Trimming left V 5 bases short and J 2 bases short, with 13 bases between. The CDR3 bases are TGTGCCAGCAGCCCGCGGGACATGACCTATAATTCACCCCTCCACTTT. Encoded protein: CASSPRDMTYNSPLHF.

The table lists this clonotype with a few counts. This chain links TRBV29-1 with TRBJ2-3; 12 bases are a match to TRBD2. Trimming removed 4 bases from V and 4 bases from J; junction bases left unmatched: 3. Looked up from germline, CDR1 is SQVTM and CDR2 is ANQGSEA. The CDR3 has 14 residues. Here the CDR3 reads CSVVLAGGADTQYF. In nucleotides, the CDR3 is TGCAGCGTTGTACTAGCGGGGGGTGCAGATACGCAGTATTTT.

Worth noting for this clonotype: At one end the junction does not follow the germline gene, possibly because of a read error. The chain links TRBV12-3 or TRBV12-4 to TRBJ2-1; D perhaps matches TRBD2 (6 bases). The length of the CDR3 is 15 residues. The CDR3 here is CASSLETSSYNEQFF. The CDR3, as DNA: TGTGCCAGCAGCTTAGAGACTAGCTCCTACAATGAGCAGTTCTTC.

The CDR3 coding sequence is TGCAGCGTTGACAGGGGGGAAAGCCTGAACACTGAAGCTTTCTTT. Protein product: CSVDRGESLNTEAFF. V gene TRBV29-1 combines with J gene TRBJ1-1, with 7 bases that match TRBD1. CDR1 is SQVTM, CDR2 ANQGSEA, per germline. The CDR3 runs to 15 residues. V shed 3 bases and J 0 bases; nucleotides not matched to a gene: 7.

The rearrangement joins TRBV6-1 to TRBJ1-3; D remains unclear. V gave up 7 bases and J gave up 0 bases, with 19 bases separating them. This CDR3 contains 17 residues. Germline values: CDR1 MNHNS, CDR2 SASEGT. The CDR3 sequence is CASKDSEHPISGNTIYF. CDR3 in DNA: TGTGCCAGCAAAGACTCCGAGCACCCTATCTCTGGAAACACCATATATTTT.

This clonotype was counted only a few times. This rearrangement joins TRBV2 to TRBJ2-7, with TRBD2 identical over 7 bases. Per germline, CDR1 SNHLY and CDR2 FYNNEI. With 1 base clipped from V and 3 bases from J, the junction kept 6 bases outside the gene matches. The length of the CDR3 is 15 residues. The CDR3 spells CASSEGRGGGYEQYF. The DNA of the CDR3 is TGTGCCAGCAGTGAAGGGAGGGGCGGGGGCTACGAGCAGTACTTC.

V usage is TRBV28 and J usage is TRBJ2-7; D may be TRBD1 or TRBD2 (5 bases each). V lost 5 bases and J lost 0, with 14 bases in between. The CDR3 length is 15 residues. From germline, CDR1 is MDHEN and CDR2 SYDVKM. CDR3 residues: CASSGDVGTSYEQYF. CDR3 nucleotide sequence: TGTGCCAGCAGTGGGGACGTAGGAACCTCCTACGAGCAGTACTTC.